The 23 T cell receptor beta chains reported below all come from one sample, sequenced in a study of identical twins. TCRdb used MiXCR to reprocess the 5' RACE reads, holding one entry per CDR3 protein. The data show approximately 700,000 distinct CDR3 sequences, around 6% seen once. Sequences were obtained from naive T cells sorted from blood. Source of these receptors: a man younger than 30 in good health.

The chain recombines TRBV7-2 with TRBJ1-5; D is perhaps TRBD1 (6 bases). The CDR3 is 16 amino acids. Germline loops: CDR1 SGHTA, CDR2 FQGNSA. Between the trimmed V and J ends, which lost 3 bases and 0 bases, there was a span of 12 bases. The CDR3 DNA reads as TGTGCCAGCAGCTTGGACAGCCCCTATAGCAATCAGCCCCAGCATTTT. This sequence encodes CASSLDSPYSNQPQHF. The full variable domain, its missing parts supplied by reference TRBV7-2 and TRBJ1-5, is GAGVSQSPSNKVTEKGKDVELRCDPISGHTALYWYRQSLGQGLEFLIYFQGNSAPDKSGLPSDRFSAERTGGSVSTLTIQRTQQEDSAVYLCASSLDSPYSNQPQHFGDGTRLSIL.

The rearrangement uses TRBV7-2 and TRBJ2-1; possibly TRBD1 or TRBD2 for D (5 bases each). Germline-derived CDR1 and CDR2 are SGHTA and FQGNSA. V lost 5 bases and J lost 6, with 17 bases in between. The CDR3 spans 15 residues. As DNA, the CDR3 is TGTGCCAGCAGCATCCGGGACGGAGTGTTCAATGAGCAGTTCTTC. The encoded protein is CASSIRDGVFNEQFF. Drawing the rest from reference TRBV7-2 and TRBJ2-1, the complete variable domain is GAGVSQSPSNKVTEKGKDVELRCDPISGHTALYWYRQSLGQGLEFLIYFQGNSAPDKSGLPSDRFSAERTGGSVSTLTIQRTQQEDSAVYLCASSIRDGVFNEQFFGPGTRLTVL.

This clonotype appeared many times. The chain has TRBV12-3 or TRBV12-4 and TRBJ2-5, with D uncertain. There are 14 residues in the CDR3. The V end lost 2 bases, the J end lost 0 bases, and 7 bases lay between the germline ends. The CDR3 nucleotides read TGTGCCAGCAGTTTAAACCCGTACCAAGAGACCCAGTACTTC. It translates to CASSLNPYQETQYF.

The V gene is TRBV20-1, the J gene TRBJ1-5; D possibly corresponds to TRBD1 (5 bases). CDR1 and CDR2 (germline): DFQATT, SNEGSKA (reference sequence). V lost 6 bases and J 3 bases, leaving 12 bases between the germline ends. This CDR3 spans 13 amino acids. The CDR3 DNA is TGCAGTGCGGTTCAGGGATCCAATCAGCCCCAGCATTTT. Protein: CSAVQGSNQPQHF.

This clonotype appeared many times. The chain has TRBV20-1 and TRBJ2-3, with 14 bases aligning to TRBD2. The V and J ends lost 1 base and 5 bases, in that order; junction bases with no gene match: 5. This CDR3 spans 16 amino acids. In germline, CDR1 is DFQATT, CDR2 SNEGSKA (reference sequence). The CDR3 sequence: CSARGPTSGREDTQYF. CDR3 coding DNA: TGCAGTGCTAGAGGGCCGACTAGCGGGAGGGAAGATACGCAGTATTTT.

V is TRBV5-1 and J is TRBJ2-7; weak D call: TRBD1 (6 bases). Germline V gene lookup returns CDR1 SGHRS and CDR2 YFSETQ. This CDR3 has 14 amino acids. Trimming took 4 bases from V and 6 from J, leaving 17 bases between them. CDR3 in DNA: TGCGCCAGCAGCCCCGGAACCCTCAGGGGCGAGCAGTACTTC. Residues: CASSPGTLRGEQYF.

This clonotype was recorded many times. The chain employs TRBV20-1 and TRBJ2-1, with TRBD2 matching over 7 bases. CDR1 is DFQATT and CDR2 is SNEGSKA in the germline V gene (reference sequence). V lost 1 base to trimming and J lost 7 bases; unmatched junction nucleotides: 7. The CDR3 spans 14 residues. For the CDR3, the DNA is TGCAGTGCTAGAGGGGAAGCGGGGACGAATGAGCAGTTCTTC. This encodes CSARGEAGTNEQFF.

This clonotype was observed many times. The chain couples TRBV29-1 to TRBJ2-1, with D possibly being TRBD2 (6 bases). Germline V gives CDR1 SQVTM, CDR2 ANQGSEA. This CDR3 is 16 amino acids long. V was clipped by 0 bases and J by 4 bases, with 16 bases between them. CDR3 amino acids: CSVEDPEGPDYNEQFF. In nucleotides, the CDR3 is TGCAGCGTTGAAGATCCGGAGGGCCCGGATTACAATGAGCAGTTCTTC.

This clonotype was detected many times. V usage is TRBV20-1 and J usage is TRBJ2-5; 10 nucleotides align to TRBD2. The CDR3 is 15 residues long. The germline CDR1 and CDR2 sequences are DFQATT and SNEGSKA (reference sequence). Trimming took 3 bases from V and 5 from J; bases not matched to a gene: 9. In DNA, the CDR3 is TGCAGTGCTAGGTCTAGCGGGAGCCTCGGGGAGACCCAGTACTTC. This gives the protein CSARSSGSLGETQYF.

In this sample, this clonotype turned up many times. CDR3 coding DNA: TGTGCCAGCAGCTACATAGACACCGGGGAGCTGTTTTTT. This gives the protein CASSYIDTGELFF. The V and J genes are TRBV12-3 or TRBV12-4 and TRBJ2-2, with no clear D. V lost 6 bases to trimming and J lost 3 bases, with 8 bases between them. The CDR3 loop spans 13 amino acids.

Many counts were recorded for this clonotype. The chain combines TRBV20-1 with TRBJ2-1; 12 bases match TRBD2. Germline CDR1 reads DFQATT; CDR2 reads SNEGSKA (reference sequence). This CDR3 has 14 residues. V shed 8 bases and J 1 base; nucleotides not matched to a gene: 3. CDR3: CSPGLAGSYNEQFF. The CDR3 DNA follows: TGCAGTCCCGGACTAGCGGGATCCTACAATGAGCAGTTCTTC.

In this sample, this clonotype turned up many times. In nucleotides, the CDR3 is TGTGCCAGCAGCCCCCGGGACAGCCCATACGAGCAGTACTTC. Encoded protein: CASSPRDSPYEQYF. The genes are TRBV9 and TRBJ2-7; 7 nucleotides line up with TRBD1. The junction had 8 bases not matched to a gene; V was cut back by 4 bases and J by 4 bases. The CDR3 consists of 14 residues. Germline-derived CDR1 and CDR2 are SGDLS and YYNGEE.

Only a few counts were recorded for this clonotype. J is TRBJ2-1 and V is TRBV6-2 or TRBV6-3; 8 bases agree with TRBD1. CDR1 and CDR2 (germline): MNHEY, SVGEGT. CDR3 size: 15 residues. After removal of 7 bases from V and 8 bases from J, the junction contained 13 bases not matched to a gene. In nucleotides, the CDR3 is TGTGCCAGCATGGCTGAGGACAGGGTTCTCGATGAGCAGTTCTTC. It specifies CASMAEDRVLDEQFF.

The V call is TRBV20-1, the J call TRBJ1-1, with a tentative D call TRBD1 (6 bases). The CDR3 is 14 residues long. Germline V gives CDR1 DFQATT, CDR2 SNEGSKA (reference sequence). Trimming shortened V by 6 bases and J by 3 bases, and 17 bases separated the two germline ends. The CDR3 here is CSATRGRWDTEAFF. The CDR3 DNA is TGCAGTGCAACTCGGGGGCGTTGGGACACTGAAGCTTTCTTT.

In this sample, this clonotype turned up many times. The chain joins TRBV29-1 to TRBJ2-3; TRBD1 or TRBD2 may be the D gene (5 bases each). V was pared by 3 bases and J by 2 bases, with 9 bases between. The CDR3 length is 13 residues. Germline assignment: CDR1 SQVTM and CDR2 ANQGSEA. The CDR3 DNA reads TGCAGCGTTGACAGGGAGAACACAGATACGCAGTATTTT. Translating it yields CSVDRENTDTQYF.

This clonotype was detected many times. V and J are TRBV27 and TRBJ2-1; the D is unclear. Looked up from germline, CDR1 is MNHEY and CDR2 is SMNVEV (reference sequence). The CDR3 consists of 13 residues. Between the trimmed V and J ends, which lost 8 bases and 2 bases, there was a span of 10 bases. CDR3: CASGTHPYNEQFF. DNA for the CDR3: TGTGCCAGCGGAACGCATCCCTACAATGAGCAGTTCTTC.

The chain employs TRBV9 and TRBJ2-3; D perhaps matches TRBD2 (7 bases). Germline V gene sequence: CDR1 SGDLS, CDR2 YYNGEE. The CDR3 contains 14 residues. V gave up 3 bases and J gave up 10 bases, with 18 bases separating them. This chain's CDR3 is CASSAGEGDYPQYF. The CDR3 DNA is TGTGCCAGCAGCGCCGGCGAGGGGGACTACCCGCAGTATTTT.

This clonotype appeared a few times. CDR3 residues: CASSFWQGKSGYTF. The CDR3 DNA reads as TGTGCCAGCAGTTTTTGGCAGGGAAAGAGTGGCTACACCTTC. This chain uses TRBV12-3 or TRBV12-4 with TRBJ1-2; possible D gene TRBD1, 5 bases. This CDR3 spans 14 amino acids. V shed 3 bases and J shed 7 bases, with 15 bases lying between them.

This clonotype was picked up many times. This chain uses TRBV5-5 with TRBJ2-1; no clear D. V dropped 1 base and J dropped 7 bases, with 3 bases sitting between them. The CDR3 is 11 amino acids. Germline CDR1 reads SGHKS; CDR2 reads YYEKEE (reference sequence). The CDR3 DNA is TGTGCCAGCAGCTTGAAGAATGAGCAGTTCTTC. It translates to CASSLKNEQFF.

The chain recombines TRBV7-9 with TRBJ2-1; D is unclear. Germline values: CDR1 SEHNR, CDR2 FQNEAQ (reference sequence). Trimming removed 3 bases from V and 0 bases from J, with 9 bases in between. CDR3 length: 15 residues. Written as DNA, the CDR3 is TGTGCCAGCAGCTTTGGCTTGGGCTCCTACAATGAGCAGTTCTTC. Translating it yields CASSFGLGSYNEQFF.

The rearrangement links TRBV5-5 to TRBJ1-6; perhaps TRBD1 as D (6 bases). CDR3 length: 14 residues. V was cut by 0 bases and J by 9 bases, with 10 bases left in between. Germline V gives CDR1 SGHKS, CDR2 YYEKEE (reference sequence). For the CDR3, the DNA is TGTGCCAGCAGCTTGGCAGGGGAGGGTTCACCCCTCCACTTT. This sequence encodes CASSLAGEGSPLHF.

The CDR3 loop is CASSFTAGGGYEQYV. As DNA, the CDR3 is TGCGCCAGCAGCTTTACAGCGGGGGGTGGCTACGAGCAGTACGTC. V and J are TRBV5-1 and TRBJ2-7, with 9 bases matching TRBD2. The J segment lost 3 bases and the V segment lost 2 bases, leaving 6 bases of the junction unmatched. The CDR3 is made up of 15 amino acids. CDR1 is SGHRS and CDR2 is YFSETQ in the germline V gene.

At least ten counts were recorded for this clonotype. The chain couples TRBV10-3 to TRBJ2-3; 12 bases are shared with TRBD2. The V gene end was trimmed by 6 bases and the J gene end by 1 base; junction bases not matched to a gene: 8. The CDR3 contains 17 residues. CDR1 and CDR2 from the germline V gene are ENHRY and SYGVKD. CDR3 sequence: CAIRETSGGPRTDTQYF. CDR3 DNA: TGTGCCATCAGGGAGACTAGCGGGGGACCTCGCACAGATACGCAGTATTTT.